The next 10 T cell receptor beta chains were all read from a single sample in a study of T and B cells in COVID-19 patients. TRB rearrangements were amplified by multiplex PCR with BIOMED2 TRB-A/B primers. TCRdb recomputed calls from the multiplex PCR reads with MiXCR, one row per CDR3 protein. The sample lists about 8,900 distinct CDR3 sequences, approximately 40% occurring once. Blood genomic DNA input for TRB amplification was 250-500 ng. Sample: blood. The receptors stem from a human donor with active COVID-19.

By share, this clonotype counts as medium-sized. The rearrangement links TRBV19 to TRBJ2-2; 8 bases agree with TRBD1. The CDR3 contains 16 residues. V shed 7 bases, J shed 1 base, and the junction held 8 bases outside the gene matches. Germline CDR1 is LNHDA and CDR2 is SQIVND (reference sequence). In DNA, the CDR3 is TGTGCCAGTACCTTGGGACAGGCTAAGAACACCGGGGAGCTGTTTTTT. It yields the protein CASTLGQAKNTGELFF.

The CDR3 bases are TGTGCCAGCAGTCCCCAGCTCTCTGGGGCCAACGTCCTGACTTTC. Residues: CASSPQLSGANVLTF. The chain employs TRBV6-2 or TRBV6-3 and TRBJ2-6; D remains ambiguous. This CDR3 contains 15 residues. The V gene lost 5 bases and the J gene lost 0 bases, with 8 bases spanning the gap. CDR1 is MNHEY, CDR2 SVGEGT, per germline.

The rearrangement uses TRBV30 and TRBJ2-7; possible D gene TRBD2, 5 bases. Germline CDR1 GTSNPN, CDR2 SVGIG (reference sequence). V gave up 4 bases and J gave up 2 bases, with 9 bases separating them. This CDR3 spans 12 amino acids. CDR3 DNA sequence: TGTGCCTGGACTACTAGTACCTACGAGCAGTACTTC. Translation gives CAWTTSTYEQYF.

This CDR3 reads CASSFGGTSDEQYF. For the CDR3, the DNA is TGTGCCAGCAGCTTTGGTGGGACTTCCGACGAGCAGTACTTC. The chain links TRBV13 to TRBJ2-7, with D tentatively TRBD2 (6 bases). The CDR3 has 14 residues. V was clipped by 3 bases and J by 5 bases, with 14 bases between them. The V gene's germline CDR1 is PRHDT and CDR2 FYEKMQ (reference sequence).

By sample share, this clonotype is medium-sized (0.01 to 0.1%). The CDR3 reads CASSLYQGLKEQFF. CDR3 in DNA: TGTGCCAGCAGCTTATATCAGGGGCTTAAAGAGCAGTTCTTC. The rearrangement links TRBV11-3 to TRBJ2-1; a weak D match, TRBD1 (6 bases). The V gene's germline CDR1 is SGHNT and CDR2 YENEEA. V lost 2 bases, J lost 10 bases, and 15 bases lay in between. This CDR3 comprises 14 residues.

In its sample, this clonotype was seen a few times. The chain joins TRBV18 to TRBJ2-5; the match to TRBD1 covers 9 bases. V lost 4 bases to trimming and J lost 1 base; unmatched junction nucleotides: 1. CDR3 length: 14 residues. CDR1 and CDR2 (germline): KGHSH, LQKENI. DNA for the CDR3: TGTGCCAGCTCACTGGGACAGGGCCAAGAGACCCAGTACTTC. It specifies CASSLGQGQETQYF.

The chain links TRBV27 to TRBJ1-6; 7 bases match TRBD1. Germline CDR1 and CDR2: MNHEY and SMNVEV (reference sequence). The junction had 6 bases not matched to a gene; V was cut back by 7 bases and J by 0 bases. The CDR3 runs to 16 residues. CDR3 region: CASKDREASYNSPLHF. DNA for the CDR3: TGTGCCAGCAAAGACAGGGAAGCCTCCTATAATTCACCCCTCCACTTT.

This chain connects TRBV6-5 to TRBJ1-1; a weak D match, TRBD1 (5 bases). V lost 0 bases and J 2 bases, leaving 16 bases between the germline ends. The CDR3 is 17 amino acids. Germline V gene lookup returns CDR1 MNHEY and CDR2 SVGAGI. The CDR3 spells CASSYSIGGEVNTEAFF. In DNA, the CDR3 is TGTGCCAGCAGTTACTCGATAGGAGGGGAAGTTAACACTGAAGCTTTCTTT.

This clonotype was observed a few times. The chain links TRBV30 to TRBJ2-7; TRBD2 agrees at 9 bases. Looked up from germline, CDR1 is GTSNPN and CDR2 is SVGIG (reference sequence). CDR3 length equals 17 residues. The trim removed 3 bases at V and 3 bases at J, leaving 15 bases unmatched. The CDR3 DNA is TGTGCCTGGAGCTGGGGACTAGCTGGAGGTCCAGTCTACGAGCAGTACTTC. It specifies CAWSWGLAGGPVYEQYF. The variable domain in full, completed from reference TRBV30 and TRBJ2-7, reads SQTIHQWPATLVQPVGSPLSLECTVEGTSNPNLYWYRQAAGRGLQLLFYSVGIGQISSEVPQNLSASRPQDRQFILSSKKLLLSDSGFYLCAWSWGLAGGPVYEQYFGPGTRLTVT.

CDR3 nucleotide sequence: TGTGCCAGCTCACCGTATGGAGACGAGCAGTACTTC. Amino acids: CASSPYGDEQYF. V usage is TRBV18 and J usage is TRBJ2-7, with D unclear. Trimming left V 3 bases short and J 5 bases short, with 8 bases between. This CDR3 is 12 amino acids long. Germline CDR1 reads KGHSH; CDR2 reads LQKENI. Filled out from reference TRBV18 and TRBJ2-7, the complete variable domain reads NAGVMQNPRHLVRRRGQEARLRCSPMKGHSHVYWYRQLPEEGLKFMVYLQKENIIDESGMPKERFSAEFPKEGPSILRIQQVVRGDSAAYFCASSPYGDEQYFGPGTRLTVT.